These T cell receptor beta chains were read from a single sample in a study of T cell changes during pregnancy in multiple sclerosis. This table comes from immunoSEQ multiplex PCR, and its TCRdb copy is limited to in-frame clones, with some not included. Here the sample spans some 100,000 clones, approximately 94% being singletons. The input for sequencing was peripheral blood, taken before pregnancy. Every receptor here comes from a female donor with multiple sclerosis, enrolled in a pregnancy study. Each CDR3 is given with its conserved first and last residue. A D gene is named only where the DNA matches it firmly. Rows give clone size only sometimes, using once, few, many, or a class for an expanded clone.

j_gene: TRBJ2-7
d_gene: TRBD1
v_gene: TRBV27
abundance: once
CDR3nt: TGTGCCAGCAGTCCGACAGGGGCCTTCTCCTACGAGCAGTACTTC
CDR3aa: CASSPTGAFSYEQYF

j_gene: TRBJ2-3
d_gene: .
v_gene: TRBV27
abundance: .
CDR3nt: TGTGCCAGCAGTTTCCGGAGGACAGATACGCAGTATTTT
CDR3aa: CASSFRRTDTQYF

j_gene: TRBJ2-7
d_gene: TRBD1
v_gene: TRBV27
abundance: .
CDR3nt: TGTGCCAGCAGTTTGACGTGGGGCAGGGGGAGCTACGAGCAGTACTTC
CDR3aa: CASSLTWGRGSYEQYF

j_gene: TRBJ2-3
d_gene: .
v_gene: TRBV19
abundance: .
CDR3nt: TGTGCCAGTAGTGATTCGGAGAGAGGTCCTTCGCAGTATTTT
CDR3aa: CASSDSERGPSQYF

j_gene: TRBJ1-5
d_gene: TRBD1
v_gene: TRBV30
abundance: .
CDR3nt: TGTGCCTGGAGTGAGACAGGGGAAGATTGGGGTCAGCCCCAGCATTTT
CDR3aa: CAWSETGEDWGQPQHF

j_gene: TRBJ2-2
d_gene: .
v_gene: TRBV27
abundance: .
CDR3nt: TGTGCCAGCAGTTTACCGGACACCGGGGAGCTGTTTTTT
CDR3aa: CASSLPDTGELFF

j_gene: TRBJ1-2
d_gene: TRBD1
v_gene: TRBV18
abundance: .
CDR3nt: TGTGCCAGCTCACCGGGGACAGGAAGACTCTATGGCTACACCTTC
CDR3aa: CASSPGTGRLYGYTF

j_gene: TRBJ2-7
d_gene: .
v_gene: TRBV29-1
abundance: .
CDR3nt: TGCAGCGTTGAAGATCACCAGGGAATGACCTACGAGCAGTACTTC
CDR3aa: CSVEDHQGMTYEQYF

j_gene: TRBJ2-5
d_gene: .
v_gene: TRBV28
abundance: .
CDR3nt: TGTGCCAGCAGTGGAGTGGAGACCCAGTACTTC
CDR3aa: CASSGVETQYF

j_gene: TRBJ2-7
d_gene: .
v_gene: TRBV27
abundance: .
CDR3nt: TGTGCCAGCAGTTCTGGGACTTGGGGCAAGGTGGGGTACTTC
CDR3aa: CASSSGTWGKVGYF

j_gene: TRBJ2-1
d_gene: TRBD1
v_gene: TRBV6-1
abundance: .
CDR3nt: TGTGCCAGCAGTGATGGGACAGGGTACAATGAGCAGTTCTTC
CDR3aa: CASSDGTGYNEQFF

j_gene: TRBJ2-3
d_gene: TRBD2
v_gene: TRBV9
abundance: .
CDR3nt: TGTGCCAGCAGCCTTGGACTAGCGGGAGATACGCAGTATTTT
CDR3aa: CASSLGLAGDTQYF

j_gene: TRBJ2-2
d_gene: TRBD2
v_gene: TRBV4-2
abundance: .
CDR3nt: TGTGCCAGCAGCCCTAGAGGTCCTAGCGGGAGAGGGGCCGGGGAGCTGTTTTTT
CDR3aa: CASSPRGPSGRGAGELFF

j_gene: TRBJ2-1
d_gene: .
v_gene: TRBV4-1
abundance: .
CDR3nt: TGCGCCAGCGCCTATTCGGGTTCCTACAATGAGCAGTTCTTC
CDR3aa: CASAYSGSYNEQFF

j_gene: TRBJ2-1
d_gene: .
v_gene: TRBV25-1
abundance: .
CDR3nt: TGTGCCAGCAGTGGTGGCGGGCACTACAATGAGCAGTTCTTC
CDR3aa: CASSGGGHYNEQFF

j_gene: TRBJ2-1
d_gene: TRBD2
v_gene: TRBV19
abundance: .
CDR3nt: TGTGCCATTGCCGGGACTAGCGGGGTATCTGGCTCCTACAATGAGCAGTTCTTC
CDR3aa: CAIAGTSGVSGSYNEQFF

j_gene: TRBJ2-4
d_gene: TRBD2
v_gene: TRBV7-2
abundance: .
CDR3nt: TGTGCCAGCAGCTTAGAGCTAGCGGGGGTTGGAGGCATTCAGTACTTC
CDR3aa: CASSLELAGVGGIQYF

j_gene: TRBJ2-3
d_gene: TRBD2
v_gene: TRBV9
abundance: .
CDR3nt: TGTGCCAGCAGCGTAGTCGGTGCTCGGGAGGCGATCACGCAGTATTTT
CDR3aa: CASSVVGAREAITQYF

j_gene: TRBJ2-7
d_gene: TRBD2
v_gene: TRBV4-1
abundance: .
CDR3nt: TGCGCCAGCAGCCAAGATTCTAGCGGGAGGACCGCGGGGGTGTACGAGCAGTACTTC
CDR3aa: CASSQDSSGRTAGVYEQYF

j_gene: TRBJ1-5
d_gene: .
v_gene: TRBV2
abundance: once
CDR3nt: TGTGCCAGCAGTGAAGCCTCGATCGGGAATCAGCCCCAGCATTTT
CDR3aa: CASSEASIGNQPQHF

j_gene: TRBJ2-7
d_gene: TRBD2
v_gene: TRBV7-8
abundance: .
CDR3nt: TGTGCCAGCAGCCCTAGATCGGGGGGCTACGAGCAGTACTTC
CDR3aa: CASSPRSGGYEQYF

j_gene: TRBJ2-1
d_gene: TRBD2
v_gene: TRBV2
abundance: few
CDR3nt: TGTGCCAGCAGTGAAGGCGGGAGCTCCTACAATGAGCAGTTCTTC
CDR3aa: CASSEGGSSYNEQFF

j_gene: TRBJ1-2
d_gene: TRBD1
v_gene: TRBV11-2
abundance: .
CDR3nt: TGTGCCAGCAGCCCGGGACAGGGAGGCAACTATGGCTACACCTTC
CDR3aa: CASSPGQGGNYGYTF

j_gene: TRBJ1-5
d_gene: .
v_gene: TRBV15
abundance: .
CDR3nt: TGTGCCACCAGCAGACATAGCAATCAGCCCCAGCATTTT
CDR3aa: CATSRHSNQPQHF

j_gene: TRBJ1-2
d_gene: .
v_gene: TRBV19
abundance: .
CDR3nt: TGTGCCAGTAGTACGACAGGCAACTATGGCTACACCTTC
CDR3aa: CASSTTGNYGYTF

j_gene: TRBJ1-5
d_gene: TRBD1
v_gene: TRBV7-9
abundance: .
CDR3nt: TGTGCCAGCAGCTTACCAGGGGGCCAGCCCCAGCATTTT
CDR3aa: CASSLPGGQPQHF

j_gene: TRBJ1-2
d_gene: .
v_gene: TRBV6-1
abundance: .
CDR3nt: TGTGCCAGCAGTACACAGGACCTGCCGCGCTATGGCTACACCTTC
CDR3aa: CASSTQDLPRYGYTF

j_gene: TRBJ2-7
d_gene: TRBD1
v_gene: TRBV9
abundance: once
CDR3nt: TGTGCCAGCAGCCCACGGGACAGGGGCCACGAGCAGTACTTC
CDR3aa: CASSPRDRGHEQYF

j_gene: TRBJ1-1
d_gene: .
v_gene: TRBV7-9
abundance: .
CDR3nt: TGTGCCAGCAGCCCACTGGGACACCCGAACACTGAAGCTTTCTTT
CDR3aa: CASSPLGHPNTEAFF

j_gene: TRBJ1-5
d_gene: TRBD1
v_gene: TRBV4-3
abundance: .
CDR3nt: TGCGCCAGCAGCCAACACAGGGGGGTTAGCAATCAGCCCCAGCATTTT
CDR3aa: CASSQHRGVSNQPQHF

j_gene: TRBJ2-1
d_gene: TRBD2
v_gene: TRBV5-4
abundance: .
CDR3nt: TGTGCCAGCAGCTCGACTCTAGCGGATGAGCAGTTCTTC
CDR3aa: CASSSTLADEQFF

j_gene: TRBJ1-2
d_gene: TRBD1
v_gene: TRBV27
abundance: .
CDR3nt: TGTGCCAGCAGTCTACAGGGGGCGCGTGGCTACACCTTC
CDR3aa: CASSLQGARGYTF

j_gene: TRBJ2-5
d_gene: .
v_gene: TRBV7-8
abundance: .
CDR3nt: TGTGCCAGCAGCGAGGGACACCCACAAGAGACCCAGTACTTC
CDR3aa: CASSEGHPQETQYF